This T cell receptor (beta chain) was captured by sequencing in a study of T cell responses to AZD1222 COVID-19 vaccine. General study findings and limits: White British ancestry dominated among donors, who included more females, and clonal diversity was possibly underestimated.

In the case of this clone: The target antigen is unknown.

Clones were read by immunoSEQ multiplex PCR, and TCRdb kept only the in-frame ones, dropping some. This sample has 100,000 to 150,000 clones, with around 87% found just once. The germline gives CDR1 SGHTA, CDR2 FQGNSA. The CDR3 consists of 13 residues. With V trimmed by 5 bases and J by 6 bases, 4 bases remained unmatched. The V gene is TRBV7-2, the J gene TRBJ1-2; TRBD1 agrees at 9 bases. The origin of this receptor is an adult in good health. The sample in question was peripheral blood, obtained on day 0 of AZD1222 vaccination. For the CDR3, the DNA is TGTGCCAGCAGCCCGGGACAGGGAAATGGCTACACCTTC. It yields the protein CASSPGQGNGYTF. The variable domain in full, completed from reference TRBV7-2 and TRBJ1-2, reads GAGVSQSPSNKVTEKGKDVELRCDPISGHTALYWYRQSLGQGLEFLIYFQGNSAPDKSGLPSDRFSAERTGGSVSTLTIQRTQQEDSAVYLCASSPGQGNGYTFGSGTRLTVV.